This passage covers 21 T cell receptor beta chains from one sample sequenced in a study of T cell changes during pregnancy in multiple sclerosis. Profiling relied on immunoSEQ multiplex PCR, and the TCRdb table lists in-frame clones only, not all of them. The sample lists almost 50,000 clones, 80% to 95% occurring once. The material sequenced was peripheral blood, taken after pregnancy. Every receptor here comes from a female donor with multiple sclerosis, enrolled in a pregnancy study.

This chain joins TRBV4-1 and TRBJ2-3, with D tentatively TRBD2 (7 bases). Looked up from germline, CDR1 is MGHRA and CDR2 is YSYEKL. The length of the CDR3 is 18 residues. The V end was cut by 7 bases, the J end by 2 bases, with 25 bases between. Here the CDR3 reads CASTTTPSGGPPTDTQYF. CDR3 DNA: TGCGCCAGCACCACGACCCCCTCGGGGGGCCCCCCCACAGATACGCAGTATTTT.

This clone was counted a single time. The chain carries TRBV2 and TRBJ2-2; tentatively, D is TRBD2 (5 bases). The V end was cut by 6 bases, the J end by 6 bases, with 14 bases between. CDR3 length equals 14 residues. Germline assignment: CDR1 SNHLY and CDR2 FYNNEI. This CDR3 is CASRDRGSSGELFF. DNA for the CDR3: TGTGCCAGCAGGGATAGAGGGTCGTCCGGGGAGCTGTTTTTT.

This clone was picked up one time. CDR3 residues: CASSVGTGLSNEQYF. The CDR3, as DNA: TGTGCCAGCAGCGTGGGGACAGGGTTAAGCAACGAGCAGTACTTC. The gene calls are TRBV9 and TRBJ2-5; 9 nucleotides agree with TRBD1. Gene TRBJ2-7 matches the end of the DNA better, so the J call may be wrong. Germline lookup yields CDR1 SGDLS and CDR2 YYNGEE. The CDR3 loop spans 15 amino acids.

This chain uses TRBV2 with TRBJ2-4; tentative D call: TRBD1 (5 bases). The CDR3 is 15 residues long. The V end was cut by 3 bases, the J end by 6 bases, with 15 bases between. The germline gives CDR1 SNHLY, CDR2 FYNNEI. CDR3 sequence reads: CASSESGKTPNIQYF. The CDR3 bases are TGTGCCAGCAGTGAGTCAGGGAAAACACCAAACATTCAGTACTTC.

The rearrangement links TRBV7-9 to TRBJ2-7; tentatively, D is TRBD2 (6 bases). This CDR3 region has 15 residues. Germline CDR1 is SEHNR and CDR2 is FQNEAQ (reference sequence). The V and J ends lost 2 bases and 7 bases respectively, with 18 bases between them. CDR3 bases: TGTGCCAGCAGCTTACTTCATGACCCCGCGGGGGAGCAGTACTTC. Amino acids: CASSLLHDPAGEQYF.

V is TRBV5-1 and J is TRBJ1-1, with 8 nucleotides matching TRBD1. Trimming took 4 bases from V and 1 from J; bases not matched to a gene: 3. The length of the CDR3 is 14 residues. Germline V gene data show CDR1 as SGHRS and CDR2 as YFSETQ. The DNA for the CDR3 is TGCGCCAGCAGCAGGGGACAGGAGAACACTGAAGCTTTCTTT. This encodes CASSRGQENTEAFF.

The rearrangement links TRBV5-5 to TRBJ1-2; TRBD1 is a possible D gene (6 bases). This CDR3 spans 16 amino acids. From germline, CDR1 is SGHKS and CDR2 YYEKEE (reference sequence). Trimming removed 2 bases at V and 4 bases at J, with 18 bases between. The CDR3 coding sequence is TGTGCCAGCAGCTTAATGCGGGGGGCCTTTGCCTATGGCTACACCTTC. Its protein is CASSLMRGAFAYGYTF. Combining the CDR3 with reference TRBV5-5 and TRBJ1-2 gives the whole variable domain DAGVTQSPTHLIKTRGQQVTLRCSPISGHKSVSWYQQVLGQGPQFIFQYYEKEERGRGNFPDRFSARQFPNYSSELNVNALLLGDSALYLCASSLMRGAFAYGYTFGSGTRLTVV.

The V call is TRBV7-6, the J call TRBJ2-1, with 15 positions matching TRBD2. The V segment lost 5 bases and the J segment 0 bases; nucleotides outside the gene matches: 5. CDR3 length: 18 residues. Germline values: CDR1 SGHVS, CDR2 FNYEAQ. CDR3 coding DNA: TGTGCCAGCAGCCGAGGACTAGCGGGGGGGCACTCCTACAATGAGCAGTTCTTC. This encodes CASSRGLAGGHSYNEQFF.

The chain uses TRBV5-6 and TRBJ1-4; D might be TRBD1 (6 bases). CDR3 length: 14 residues. V gave up 5 bases and J gave up 5 bases, with 13 bases separating them. The germline V gene has CDR1 SGHDT and CDR2 YYEEEE. The CDR3 protein is CASSSGTLNEKLFF. The CDR3 coding sequence is TGTGCCAGCAGTTCGGGGACATTAAATGAAAAACTGTTTTTT.

The chain uses TRBV5-1 and TRBJ2-3, with 10 bases lining up with TRBD2. There are 15 residues in the CDR3. Germline loops: CDR1 SGHRS, CDR2 YFSETQ. With V trimmed by 2 bases and J by 0 bases, 0 bases remained unmatched. CDR3 loop: CASSLAGGSTDTQYF. Here the CDR3 DNA reads TGCGCCAGCAGCTTAGCGGGGGGGAGCACAGATACGCAGTATTTT.

This chain uses TRBV19 with TRBJ2-7, with D unresolved. V lost 5 bases and J 4 bases, leaving 12 bases between the germline ends. Germline V gene sequence: CDR1 LNHDA, CDR2 SQIVND (reference sequence). The CDR3 consists of 13 residues. This CDR3 reads CASSSSDGYEQYF. CDR3 coding DNA: TGTGCCAGTAGTTCATCCGACGGGTACGAGCAGTACTTC. The complete variable domain, with remaining parts taken from reference TRBV19 and TRBJ2-7, reads DGGITQSPKYLFRKEGQNVTLSCEQNLNHDAMYWYRQDPGQGLRLIYYSQIVNDFQKGDIAEGYSVSREKKESFPLTVTSAQKNPTAFYLCASSSSDGYEQYFGPGTRLTVT.

This clone showed up just once. The chain uses TRBV7-3 and TRBJ2-3, with 12 bases fitting TRBD2. CDR1 SGHTA and CDR2 FQGTGA come from the germline V gene. V dropped 0 bases and J dropped 1; count of bases not matched to a gene: 5. The CDR3 loop spans 18 amino acids. In DNA form, the CDR3 reads TGTGCCAGCAGCTTAACGGGCCGACTAGCGGGGGGCACAGATACGCAGTATTTT. This encodes CASSLTGRLAGGTDTQYF.

This chain uses TRBV7-3 with TRBJ1-1; tentative D call: TRBD1 (6 bases). CDR3 length: 14 amino acids. Germline CDR1 SGHTA, CDR2 FQGTGA. V lost 5 bases, J lost 5 bases, and 15 bases lay in between. The CDR3 DNA sequence: TGTGCCAGCAGCCCGATGGGGGCCGGGACTGAAGCTTTCTTT. Translation gives CASSPMGAGTEAFF.

The chain carries TRBV10-3 and TRBJ1-1; possible D gene TRBD1, 6 bases. From germline, CDR1 is ENHRY and CDR2 SYGVKD. Trimming shortened V by 10 bases and J by 7 bases, and 22 bases separated the two germline ends. This CDR3 is built from 14 residues. The CDR3 DNA sequence: TGTGCCACCTCTCGGGACAAGCCTGAGGGTGAAGCTTTCTTT. Protein product: CATSRDKPEGEAFF.

This clone was recorded only once. The CDR3 DNA follows: TGTGCCAGCAGCCACCCCCCTAGGGGCCAGCCAAAGGGGAATGAGCAGTTCTTC. This sequence encodes CASSHPPRGQPKGNEQFF. The chain has TRBV4-2 and TRBJ2-1, with D tentatively TRBD1 (5 bases). Germline V lookup: CDR1 LGHNA, CDR2 YNFKEQ. The CDR3 has 18 residues. The V end lost 3 bases, the J end lost 7 bases, and 25 bases lay between the germline ends.

J is TRBJ1-6 and V is TRBV27; 12 bases align to TRBD1. Losses at the gene ends were 6 bases for V and 8 bases for J; bases not matched to a gene: 11. Germline V gene lookup returns CDR1 MNHEY and CDR2 SMNVEV (reference sequence). The CDR3 loop spans 17 amino acids. CDR3 in DNA: TGTGCCAGCAGGTGGGACAGGGGGCGCCGAATGGATTCACCCCTCCACTTT. This encodes CASRWDRGRRMDSPLHF.

The chain is built from TRBV6-6 and TRBJ2-7, with 9 bases identical to TRBD2. The trim removed 8 bases at V and 1 base at J, leaving 12 bases unmatched. The CDR3 runs to 16 residues. The V gene's germline CDR1 is MNHNY and CDR2 SVGAGI (reference sequence). CDR3 sequence reads: CASSGPQAGGSYEQYF. Here the CDR3 DNA reads TGTGCCAGCTCAGGCCCCCAAGCGGGGGGTTCCTACGAGCAGTACTTC.

The rearrangement joins TRBV7-2 to TRBJ1-6; perhaps TRBD1 as D (6 bases). The ends were cut back, 2 bases at V and 7 bases at J, with 9 bases in the middle. Germline V gives CDR1 SGHTA, CDR2 FQGNSA. This CDR3 contains 14 residues. This CDR3 reads CASSLWQGNSPLHF. The CDR3 nucleotides are TGTGCCAGCAGCTTATGGCAGGGGAATTCACCCCTCCACTTT.

This rearrangement joins TRBV6-1 to TRBJ1-6; no firm D call. Germline V gives CDR1 MNHNS, CDR2 SASEGT. CDR3 size: 14 residues. V lost 1 base and J 11 bases, leaving 12 bases between the germline ends. The CDR3 spells CASSEDPVSPPLHF. The CDR3 bases are TGTGCCAGCAGTGAAGATCCGGTCTCGCCACCCCTCCACTTT.

Written as DNA, the CDR3 is TGTGCCAGCAGTGACTCATCGGGGGGGGCCGCAGATACGCAGTATTTT. Amino acids: CASSDSSGGAADTQYF. The chain joins TRBV6-4 to TRBJ2-3; 8 bases map to TRBD2. Germline CDR1 MRHNA, CDR2 SNTAGT. The CDR3 covers 16 residues. J gave up 4 bases and V 0 bases, and 6 bases lay outside the gene matches.

The chain uses TRBV5-4 and TRBJ2-3; TRBD2 matches at 10 bases. The V gene's germline CDR1 is SGHNT and CDR2 YYREEE (reference sequence). V lost 1 base, J lost 0 bases, and 5 bases stayed unmatched. This CDR3 has 17 residues. The CDR3: CASSLHRTSGSTDTQYF. The CDR3, as DNA: TGTGCCAGCAGCTTGCACCGGACTAGCGGAAGCACAGATACGCAGTATTTT.